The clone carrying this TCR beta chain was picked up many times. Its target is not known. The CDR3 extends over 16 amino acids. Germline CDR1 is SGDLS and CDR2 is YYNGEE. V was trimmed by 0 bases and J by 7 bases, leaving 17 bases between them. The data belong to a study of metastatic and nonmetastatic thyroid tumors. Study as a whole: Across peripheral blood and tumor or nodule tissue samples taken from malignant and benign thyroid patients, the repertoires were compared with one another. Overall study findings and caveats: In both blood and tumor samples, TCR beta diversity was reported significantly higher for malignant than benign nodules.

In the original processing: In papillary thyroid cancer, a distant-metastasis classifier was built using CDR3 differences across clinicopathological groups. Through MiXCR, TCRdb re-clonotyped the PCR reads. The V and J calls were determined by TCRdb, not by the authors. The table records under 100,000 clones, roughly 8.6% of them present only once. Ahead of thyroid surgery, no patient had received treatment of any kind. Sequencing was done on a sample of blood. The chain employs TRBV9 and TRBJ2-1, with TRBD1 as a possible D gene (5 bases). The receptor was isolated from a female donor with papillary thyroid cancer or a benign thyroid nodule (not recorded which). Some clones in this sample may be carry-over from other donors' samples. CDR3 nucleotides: TGTGCCAGCAGCGTAGGTGGGGCGCAACTTGTGAATGAGCAGTTCTTC. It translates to CASSVGGAQLVNEQFF.